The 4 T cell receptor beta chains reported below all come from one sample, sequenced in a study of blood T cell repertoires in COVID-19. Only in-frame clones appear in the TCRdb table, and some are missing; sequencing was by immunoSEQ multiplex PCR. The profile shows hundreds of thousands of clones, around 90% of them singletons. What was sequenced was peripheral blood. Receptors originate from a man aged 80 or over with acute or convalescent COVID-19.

CDR3 coding DNA: TGTGCCAGCAGCAACACAGGGGACACTGAAGCTTTCTTT. Protein: CASSNTGDTEAFF. This chain uses TRBV3-1 (or the pseudogene TRBV3-2) with TRBJ1-1; 7 positions match TRBD1. V lost 5 bases to trimming and J lost 3 bases; unmatched junction nucleotides: 3. Germline V gene data show CDR1 as LGHDT and CDR2 as YNNKEL (reference sequence). The CDR3 is made up of 13 amino acids.

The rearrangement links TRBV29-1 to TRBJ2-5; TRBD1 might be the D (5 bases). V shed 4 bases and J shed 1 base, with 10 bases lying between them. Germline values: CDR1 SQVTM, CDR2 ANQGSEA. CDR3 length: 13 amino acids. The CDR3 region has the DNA TGCAGCGTTGCCGGACATGTCCAAGAGACCCAGTACTTC. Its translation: CSVAGHVQETQYF. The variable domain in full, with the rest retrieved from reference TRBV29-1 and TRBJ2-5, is SAVISQKPSRDICQRGTSLTIQCQVDSQVTMMFWYRQQPGQSLTLIATANQGSEATYESGFVIDKFPISRPNLTFSTLTVSNMSPEDSSIYLCSVAGHVQETQYFGPGTRLLVL.

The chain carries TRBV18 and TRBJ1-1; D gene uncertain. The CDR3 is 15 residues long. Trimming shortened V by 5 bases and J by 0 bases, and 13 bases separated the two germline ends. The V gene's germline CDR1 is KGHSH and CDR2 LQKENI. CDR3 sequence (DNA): TGTGCCAGCTCAACGTACGACAACTTGAACACTGAAGCTTTCTTT. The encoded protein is CASSTYDNLNTEAFF.

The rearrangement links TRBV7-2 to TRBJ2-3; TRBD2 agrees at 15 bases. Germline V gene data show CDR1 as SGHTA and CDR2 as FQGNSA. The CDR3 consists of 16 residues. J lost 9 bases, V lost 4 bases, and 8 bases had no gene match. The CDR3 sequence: CASSSGTSGRPYTQYF. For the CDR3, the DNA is TGTGCCAGCAGCTCTGGGACTAGCGGGAGGCCCTACACGCAGTATTTT.